These 10 T cell receptor beta chains share one sample of origin, sequenced in a study of T cell repertoires in cytomegalovirus infection. TCRdb called the reads again in MiXCR, with one record for every CDR3 protein. The sample records roughly 990,000 distinct CDR3 sequences, approximately 31% being singletons. Their recognized antigens are unknown. The sample consisted of cultured CD8+ T cells from PBMCs, taken from culture after CMV antigen stimulation. The receptors come from a human donor in good health (CMV status not recorded). Some clones in this sample may be carry-over from other donors' samples.

The chain carries TRBV9 and TRBJ1-5; D ambiguous. CDR1 and CDR2 (germline): SGDLS, YYNGEE. V lost 3 bases and J lost 10, with 11 bases in between. This CDR3 is 12 amino acids long. The CDR3 nucleotides read TGTGCCAGCAGCGCGGGCCGGGGACCCCAGCATTTT. It specifies CASSAGRGPQHF.

The chain is built from TRBV11-2 and TRBJ2-7, with TRBD1 identical over 11 bases. The germline V gene encodes CDR1 SGHAT and CDR2 FQNNGV. The CDR3 runs to 12 residues. This chain's CDR3 is CASGQGAYEQYF. The CDR3 coding sequence is TGTGCTTCGGGACAGGGGGCCTACGAGCAGTACTTC.

This clonotype was detected a few times. This chain connects TRBV7-9 to TRBJ2-7; D is possibly TRBD1 or TRBD2 (5 bases each). This CDR3 contains 14 residues. V lost 7 bases and J lost 2, with 15 bases in between. Germline V lookup: CDR1 SEHNR, CDR2 FQNEAQ (reference sequence). In DNA form, the CDR3 reads TGTGCCAGCATCCAAGGGACGGCTACCTACGAGCAGTACTTC. Its translation is CASIQGTATYEQYF.

The rearrangement joins TRBV7-8 to TRBJ1-2, with TRBD1 as a possible D gene (6 bases). This CDR3 is built from 16 residues. V was trimmed by 0 bases and J by 8 bases, leaving 19 bases between them. Germline CDR1 is SGHVS and CDR2 is FQNEAQ. CDR3 loop: CASSLALVGGGPGYTF. CDR3 nucleotides: TGTGCCAGCAGCTTAGCGCTCGTAGGGGGAGGCCCCGGCTACACCTTC.

This clonotype was observed a few times. The V call is TRBV5-4, the J call TRBJ2-2; D unresolved. The CDR3 consists of 15 residues. V lost 1 base and J lost 4, with 11 bases in between. CDR1 and CDR2 from the germline V gene are SGHNT and YYREEE (reference sequence). The CDR3 sequence is CASSLSLGATGELFF. In DNA form, the CDR3 reads TGTGCCAGCAGCTTGTCTTTGGGTGCCACCGGGGAGCTGTTTTTT.

With respect to this clonotype: One base away lies a much larger clone, so this may be a sequencing read error. The chain links TRBV7-2 to TRBJ2-3, with TRBD2 matching over 8 bases. The CDR3 consists of 16 residues. Germline V CDR1 and CDR2: SGHTA, FQGNSA. J was trimmed by 4 bases and V by 6 bases; bases with no gene match: 12. The CDR3 DNA reads as TGTGCCAGCAGATTAAGTGTCGGGACTAGGTCAGATACGCAGTATTTT. Residues: CASRLSVGTRSDTQYF.

This clonotype was counted many times. DNA of the CDR3: TGTGCCAGCAGCCCTGGTCGGCCTTTGATCTATGGCTACACCTTC. Residues: CASSPGRPLIYGYTF. The genes are TRBV12-3 or TRBV12-4 and TRBJ1-2; no clear D. The CDR3 sequence is 15 residues long. With 6 bases removed from V and 4 bases from J, the gap between germline ends came to 18 bases.

The chain joins TRBV28 to TRBJ1-5; the D is unclear. V gave up 2 bases and J gave up 1 base, with 9 bases separating them. CDR1 MDHEN and CDR2 SYDVKM come from the germline V gene. The CDR3 spans 15 residues. This CDR3 is CASSLVYGSNQPQHF. The CDR3 coding sequence is TGTGCCAGCAGTTTAGTTTACGGGAGCAATCAGCCCCAGCATTTT.

There are a few counts of this clonotype. The chain joins TRBV20-1 to TRBJ2-4; no reliable D call. The CDR3 consists of 15 residues. CDR1 is DFQATT, CDR2 SNEGSKA, per germline (reference sequence). Trimming took off 1 base at V and 3 bases at J, with 13 bases between the two ends. CDR3 nucleotides: TGCAGTGCTAGAGGGGAAGGGCCCCACAAAAACATTCAGTACTTC. Its protein is CSARGEGPHKNIQYF.

The rearrangement joins TRBV20-1 to TRBJ2-1; TRBD2 matches 9 bases. Germline CDR1 DFQATT, CDR2 SNEGSKA (reference sequence). CDR3 length: 17 amino acids. Trimming cost V 5 bases and J 15 bases; bases outside gene matches: 26. The CDR3 loop reads CSAPSSLAGKASFLRFF. The DNA of the CDR3 is TGCAGTGCTCCATCATCGCTAGCGGGGAAAGCCTCTTTTCTGCGGTTCTTC.